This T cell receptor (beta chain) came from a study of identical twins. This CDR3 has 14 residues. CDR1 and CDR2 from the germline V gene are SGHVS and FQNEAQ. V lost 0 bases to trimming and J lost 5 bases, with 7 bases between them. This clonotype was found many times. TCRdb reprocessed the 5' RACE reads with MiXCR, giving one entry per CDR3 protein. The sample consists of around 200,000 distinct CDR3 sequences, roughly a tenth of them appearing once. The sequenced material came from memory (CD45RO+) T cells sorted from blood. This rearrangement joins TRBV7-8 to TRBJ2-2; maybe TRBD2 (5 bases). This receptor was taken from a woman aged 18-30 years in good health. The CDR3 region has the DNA TGTGCCAGCAGCTTAGCTGGAGGAACCGGGGAGCTGTTTTTT. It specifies CASSLAGGTGELFF.